Following are 9 T cell receptor beta chains from one sample sequenced in a study of blood T cell repertoires in COVID-19. Only in-frame clones appear in the TCRdb table, and some are missing; sequencing was by immunoSEQ multiplex PCR. The table records approximately 65,000 clones, about nine tenths of them present only once. The sample consisted of peripheral blood. The source is a man aged 50 or older with COVID-19, enrolled during active disease.

This sequence joins TRBV3-1 (or the pseudogene TRBV3-2) and TRBJ1-3; D unclear. Trimming cost V 6 bases and J 1 base, with 10 bases left between them. CDR1 is LGHDT, CDR2 YNNKEL, per germline (reference sequence). The CDR3 length is 14 residues. The CDR3 protein is CASRTSRSGNTIYF. The CDR3 DNA follows: TGTGCCAGCAGAACTTCAAGATCTGGAAACACCATATATTTT.

V and J are TRBV23-1 and TRBJ2-1, with D possibly being TRBD1 (6 bases). TRBV23-1 is given ORF status, its function remaining uncertain. Trimming took off 4 bases at V and 3 bases at J, with 16 bases between the two ends. This CDR3 has 16 amino acids. CDR3 region: CASSPHGGQYYNEQFF. CDR3 nucleotide sequence: TGCGCCAGCAGTCCCCATGGCGGACAGTACTACAATGAGCAGTTCTTC.

The V and J genes are TRBV21-1 and TRBJ2-3; the table's D gene call, TRBD2, was not cross checked with the DNA. TRBV21-1 is given as a pseudogene. The CDR3 runs 19 residues. Written as DNA, the CDR3 is TGTGCCAGCAGCAAAGGCGTAGCGGGAGAAAACGGGAGCGCAGATACGCAGTATTTT. It translates to CASSKGVAGENGSADTQYF.

The chain carries TRBV7-2 and TRBJ1-5; the D gene is possibly TRBD1 (5 bases). The CDR3 is 15 amino acids. V lost 0 bases and J 7 bases, leaving 13 bases between the germline ends. Germline CDR1 reads SGHTA; CDR2 reads FQGNSA. CDR3 sequence reads: CASSLAGGPAQPQHF. In DNA, the CDR3 is TGTGCCAGCAGCTTAGCGGGGGGACCCGCCCAGCCCCAGCATTTT.

The rearrangement joins TRBV11-2 to TRBJ1-2; no clear D. CDR3 length equals 15 residues. V lost 7 bases, J lost 2 bases, and 17 bases lay in between. CDR1 and CDR2 from the germline V gene are SGHAT and FQNNGV. CDR3 protein: CASTPHLTGNYGYTF. DNA of the CDR3: TGTGCCAGCACCCCCCATCTGACGGGAAACTATGGCTACACCTTC.

The rearrangement joins TRBV11-2 to TRBJ1-1, with 9 bases identical to TRBD1. CDR1 SGHAT and CDR2 FQNNGV come from the germline V gene. CDR3 length: 18 residues. V lost 4 bases to trimming and J lost 5 bases; unmatched junction nucleotides: 17. The CDR3 DNA sequence: TGTGCCAGCAGCTGGGCCGGGACAGGGCCCGAAGGAAAAACTGAAGCTTTCTTT. As protein: CASSWAGTGPEGKTEAFF.

V usage is TRBV28 and J usage is TRBJ2-5; 9 bases are a match to TRBD2. Germline values: CDR1 MDHEN, CDR2 SYDVKM. The CDR3 has 18 amino acids. The trim removed 7 bases at V and 4 bases at J, leaving 19 bases unmatched. The CDR3, as DNA: TGTGCCAGCACCAGATTATTCTCCGAGGGACTAGCTGGAGAGACCCAGTACTTC. Protein product: CASTRLFSEGLAGETQYF.

This chain joins TRBV4-2 and TRBJ1-2; 10 nucleotides line up with TRBD1. CDR1 LGHNA and CDR2 YNFKEQ come from the germline V gene. Unmatched junction bases numbered 8, after V lost 4 bases and J lost 3 bases. The CDR3 totals 16 residues. The CDR3 here is CASSLRPGQGDYGYTF. The CDR3 coding sequence is TGTGCCAGCAGCCTGCGCCCTGGACAGGGGGACTATGGCTACACCTTC.

The gene calls are TRBV9 and TRBJ2-3; TRBD1 matches 8 bases. This CDR3 contains 15 residues. Unmatched junction bases numbered 7, after V lost 3 bases and J lost 4 bases. The germline V gene has CDR1 SGDLS and CDR2 YYNGEE. The CDR3 region is CASSARGQGADTQYF. For the CDR3, the DNA is TGTGCCAGCAGCGCCCGTGGACAGGGTGCAGATACGCAGTATTTT. The variable domain in full, with the rest retrieved from reference TRBV9 and TRBJ2-3, is DSGVTQTPKHLITATGQRVTLRCSPRSGDLSVYWYQQSLDQGLQFLIQYYNGEERAKGNILERFSAQQFPDLHSELNLSSLELGDSALYFCASSARGQGADTQYFGPGTRLTVL.